This TCR beta chain stems from a study of technical replicates of blood from several donors. The data were produced by immunoSEQ multiplex PCR, yet TCRdb's version contains in-frame clones alone and is incomplete. The table lists tens of thousands of clones, approximately 92% of them singletons, with under 0.5% in the top ten. With 6 bases removed from V and 6 bases from J, the gap between germline ends came to 8 bases. CDR1 is SNHLY, CDR2 FYNNEI, per germline. CDR3 length equals 11 residues. This sequence was found in a human donor in good health. Some clones in this sample may be carry-over from other donors' samples. Material for sequencing was T cells isolated from PBMCs. The rearrangement uses TRBV2 and TRBJ1-2; no clear D gene. The CDR3 sequence is CASRLQHGYTF. CDR3 coding DNA: TGTGCCAGCAGGTTACAGCATGGCTACACCTTC.